Listed below are T cell receptor beta chains from one sample, sequenced in a study of T cell responses to AZD1222 COVID-19 vaccine. The repertoire was sequenced with immunoSEQ multiplex PCR; TCRdb's copy has only in-frame clones and lacks some. The sample lists 170,000 or so clones; about 93% were seen once. Sequenced material: peripheral blood, taken 28 days after the second dose of the MenACWY control vaccine. The receptor set was obtained from an adult who received the MenACWY meningococcal vaccine as a control. Both conserved end residues are part of each CDR3. A D gene is named only where the DNA matches it firmly. Clone size appears in some rows only: once, few, many, or a class for an expanded clone.

>TRBJ1-4|NA|TRBV28|NA
TGTGCCAGCAGGTTTGAGGGGCCTAATGAAAAACTGTTTTTT
CASRFEGPNEKLFF
>TRBJ2-7|NA|TRBV28|TRBD1
TGTGCCAGCAGTTTCTTGACAGGGGCGAGAGATGAGCAGTACTTC
CASSFLTGARDEQYF
>TRBJ1-4|NA|TRBV6-5|NA
TGTGCCAGCAGTTACTCGATGGGGGAAAAACTGTTTTTT
CASSYSMGEKLFF
>TRBJ1-4|NA|TRBV19|TRBD1
TGTGCCAGTAGGGCGGGGACAGGGATTGAAAAACTGTTTTTT
CASRAGTGIEKLFF
>TRBJ2-3|NA|TRBV11-2|NA
TGTGCCAGCAGCTTAAGACTTAGCACAGATACGCAGTATTTT
CASSLRLSTDTQYF
>TRBJ2-5|NA|TRBV3-1/TRBV3-2|NA
TGTGCCAGCAGCCAAGGACGAGAGACCCAGTACTTC
CASSQGRETQYF
>TRBJ2-7|NA|TRBV18|NA
TGTGCCAGCTCACCTTTCGGGACGGAACCCTACGAGCAGTACTTC
CASSPFGTEPYEQYF
>TRBJ2-1|NA|TRBV2|NA
TGTGCCAGCAGTGTTGGGGGGACTGAGCAGTTCTTC
CASSVGGTEQFF
>TRBJ2-7|NA|TRBV10-1|TRBD2
TGCGCCAGCAGTGAGCCGACTAGCGGGGACTCCTACGAGCAGTACTTC
CASSEPTSGDSYEQYF
>TRBJ2-7|NA|TRBV7-9|NA
TGTGCCAGCAGCTTAGACGGGAGCTCCTACGAGCAGTACTTC
CASSLDGSSYEQYF
>TRBJ2-7|NA|TRBV5-6|TRBD2
TGTGCCAGCAGCAGTGGACTAGCGGGGAGTGAGCAGTACTTC
CASSSGLAGSEQYF
>TRBJ2-2|NA|TRBV10-2|TRBD2
TGCGCCAGCAGTGGAGGCGGGGGGTTGAGGACCGGGGAGCTGTTTTTT
CASSGGGGLRTGELFF
>TRBJ1-6|NA|TRBV7-8|NA
TGTGCCAGCAGCTTACTGTCCGTTGGAGGTAATTCACCCCTCCACTTT
CASSLLSVGGNSPLHF
>TRBJ1-1|NA|TRBV5-1|NA
TGCGCCAGCAGCTGGGGGTCGACTTTAGACACTGAAGCTTTCTTT
CASSWGSTLDTEAFF
>TRBJ1-6|NA|TRBV6-5|TRBD1
TGTGCCAGCAGGGGACAGGGCACAATTAATTCACCCCTCCACTTT
CASRGQGTINSPLHF
>TRBJ1-1|NA|TRBV18|TRBD1
TGTGCCAGCTCACAACAGACAGGGGGTAGGACTGAAGCTTTCTTT
CASSQQTGGRTEAFF
>TRBJ1-6|once|TRBV3-1/TRBV3-2|NA
TGTGCCAGCAGCCAAGGGACGGGGGGATCACCCCTCCACTTT
CASSQGTGGSPLHF
>TRBJ2-1|NA|TRBV3-1/TRBV3-2|TRBD2
TGTGCCAGCAGCCCCCGGGACTACTCCTACAATGAGCAGTTCTTC
CASSPRDYSYNEQFF
>TRBJ2-7|few|TRBV20-1|NA
TGCAGTGTGGGTGTATACGAGCAGTACTTC
CSVGVYEQYF
>TRBJ2-1|NA|TRBV5-5|TRBD2
TGTGCCAGCAGCAGGGACGGACTAGCGGGTCACAATGAGCAGTTCTTC
CASSRDGLAGHNEQFF
>TRBJ2-1|NA|TRBV12-3/TRBV12-4|NA
TGTGTCTCAGGGGAGGGTGTGGCGTATGAGCAGTTCTTC
CVSGEGVAYEQFF
>TRBJ1-3|NA|TRBV5-8|NA
TGTGCCAGCAGCGATCAGGTTTCCGGAAACACCATATATTTT
CASSDQVSGNTIYF
>TRBJ2-2|NA|TRBV18|TRBD2
TGTGCCAGCTCACCACGACCTGGCGGGGGGAACACCGGGGAGCTGTTTTTT
CASSPRPGGGNTGELFF
>TRBJ2-7|NA|TRBV9|NA
TGTGCCAGCAGCTTGACAGGGACTCGCGAGCAGTACTTC
CASSLTGTREQYF
>TRBJ2-7|NA|TRBV11-1|NA
TGTGCCAGCAGCCTTAGCGGTTTCGAGCAGTACTTC
CASSLSGFEQYF
>TRBJ2-5|NA|TRBV5-5|TRBD2
TGTGCCAGCAGCCTGAATAGCGGGGGGGCAGAGACCCAGTACTTC
CASSLNSGGAETQYF
>TRBJ1-1|NA|TRBV9|NA
TGTGCCAGCAGCGTTGGGCAAAGGGAAACTGAAGCTTTCTTT
CASSVGQRETEAFF
>TRBJ1-3|NA|TRBV29-1|NA
TGCAGCGTTGAAACAGGGAGAAGCTCTGGAAACACCATATATTTT
CSVETGRSSGNTIYF
>TRBJ1-1|NA|TRBV3-1/TRBV3-2|TRBD1
TGTGCCAGCAGCGACAGGGGGAACACTGAAGCTTTCTTT
CASSDRGNTEAFF
>TRBJ1-2|once|TRBV7-9|NA
TGTGCCAGCAGCTACCCAGGGACCTTTGGCTACACCTTC
CASSYPGTFGYTF
>TRBJ1-1|once|TRBV5-1|NA
TGCGCCAGCAGCTCCAGGGGCACTGAAGCTTTCTTT
CASSSRGTEAFF
>TRBJ1-3|NA|TRBV10-3|NA
TGTGCCATCAGTGGGGGGAACACCATATATTTT
CAISGGNTIYF
>TRBJ1-1|NA|TRBV11-3|NA
TGTGCCAGCAGCTCCCGTGACCAAAACACTGAAGCTTTCTTT
CASSSRDQNTEAFF
>TRBJ1-6|NA|TRBV28|NA
TGTGCCGTCTCACAGGGTCCCCTCCACTTT
CAVSQGPLHF
>TRBJ1-1|NA|TRBV7-9|NA
TGTGCCAGCAGCCCACGCCGGGACTTGAACACTGAAGCTTTCTTT
CASSPRRDLNTEAFF
>TRBJ1-2|NA|TRBV7-2|TRBD1
TGTGCCAGCAGCTTAGGGACAGGGGACTATGGCTACACCTTC
CASSLGTGDYGYTF
>TRBJ1-3|NA|TRBV30|NA
TGTGCCTGGAGTGAGTCAGGAAACACCATATATTTT
CAWSESGNTIYF
>TRBJ2-1|NA|TRBV7-9|NA
TGTGCCAGCAGCCAGGAGACACGGGAGCAGTTCTTC
CASSQETREQFF
>TRBJ1-5|NA|TRBV6-2/TRBV6-3|NA
TGTGCCAGCAGCCCCGGGGTCTTGAGCAATCAGCCCCAGCATTTT
CASSPGVLSNQPQHF
>TRBJ1-4|NA|TRBV11-2|NA
TGTGCCAGCAGTCCTGACAGTAGAAGCGAAAAACTGTTTTTT
CASSPDSRSEKLFF
>TRBJ1-5|NA|TRBV2|TRBD1
TGTGCCAGCAGTGGGACAGGGGGCGCCTCAGGCAATCAGCCCCAGCATTTT
CASSGTGGASGNQPQHF
>TRBJ2-2|NA|TRBV2|TRBD1
TGTGCCAGCAATCGCCGGGGACAGGGGGCGCGAACCGGGGAGCTGTTTTTT
CASNRRGQGARTGELFF